The text below deals with one TCR beta chain. What it binds is not known. Using its own MiXCR run on the 5' RACE reads, TCRdb lists one record per CDR3 protein. The sample lists 450,000 to 650,000 distinct CDR3 sequences; 12% to 15% were seen once. The data stem from a study of identical twins. Study-wide results and caveats: The degree of excess twin sharing was weaker in beta out-of-frame sequences.

Germline lookup yields CDR1 MNHNS and CDR2 SASEGT. This CDR3 is built from 14 residues. The ends were cut back, 5 bases at V and 7 bases at J, with 15 bases in the middle. The sample was also reused in another study, on yellow fever vaccine responses in identical twins.

The chain links TRBV6-1 to TRBJ2-1; no clear D gene. The clonotype comes from a woman younger than 30 in good health. Specimen: CD4+ T cells sorted from blood. As DNA, the CDR3 is TGTGCCAGCAGTCGCCCGAATGGAGATAATGAGCAGTTCTTC. Protein: CASSRPNGDNEQFF.